The present T cell receptor (beta chain) was sequenced within a study of T cell repertoires in cytomegalovirus infection. Study-wide context: Recently identified HLA-C-restricted and well-studied HLA-B-restricted CMV epitopes were used.

On this clonotype: Its antigen is currently unknown.

Regarding the study as a whole: In two of eight donors, the top clonotype was HLA-C-restricted CMV-specific. The cumulative frequency of public TCR beta families distinguished individuals who carried CMV together with the relevant HLA.

TCRdb independently ran MiXCR on the reads; one entry per CDR3 protein. The sample has fewer than 1,000,000 distinct CDR3 sequences, less than 35% seen once. The CDR3 totals 12 residues. Germline CDR1 reads SGHVS; CDR2 reads FNYEAQ. The V gene lost 4 bases and the J gene lost 10 bases, with 11 bases spanning the gap. This receptor was identified in a human donor in good health (CMV status not recorded). Some clones in this sample may be carry-over from other donors' samples. The sequencing here drew on cultured CD8+ T cells from PBMCs, taken from culture after CMV antigen stimulation. This sequence joins TRBV7-6 and TRBJ2-1, with a weak D call TRBD2 (5 bases). The CDR3 loop reads CASSWRWMEQFF. Written as DNA, the CDR3 is TGTGCCAGCAGCTGGAGGTGGATGGAGCAGTTCTTC.